What follows are 3 T cell receptor beta chains derived from one specimen sequenced in a study of blood T cell repertoires in COVID-19. Produced via immunoSEQ multiplex PCR; TCRdb's table is partial and in-frame only. The sample records tens of thousands of clones, 84% being singletons. Specimen: peripheral blood. The receptors originated from a woman aged 80 or over with acute or convalescent COVID-19.

The genes are TRBV29-1 and TRBJ2-2; D not resolved. The V end lost 4 bases, the J end lost 4 bases, and 7 bases lay between the germline ends. CDR1 and CDR2 (germline): SQVTM, ANQGSEA. This CDR3 comprises 12 residues. CDR3 bases: TGCAGCGTTGGTCATTTCACCGGGGAGCTGTTTTTT. Its protein product is CSVGHFTGELFF.

The rearrangement links TRBV19 to TRBJ2-5; 8 bases map to TRBD1. The germline V gene encodes CDR1 LNHDA and CDR2 SQIVND (reference sequence). The CDR3 is made up of 15 amino acids. The junction had 12 bases not matched to a gene; V was cut back by 4 bases and J by 8 bases. The CDR3 reads CASSRQGALSDTQYF. The CDR3 coding sequence is TGTGCCAGTAGTAGGCAGGGGGCGCTTAGTGACACCCAGTACTTC.

This rearrangement joins TRBV7-3 to TRBJ2-1, with D perhaps matching TRBD2 (5 bases). CDR1 and CDR2 from the germline V gene are SGHTA and FQGTGA. The CDR3 runs to 14 residues. V lost 3 bases and J 5 bases, leaving 11 bases between the germline ends. CDR3 amino acids: CASSLSSRDNEQFF. The CDR3 DNA reads as TGTGCCAGCAGCTTGAGCTCGAGGGACAATGAGCAGTTCTTC.